The rows below give T cell receptor beta chains drawn from one sample of a study of blood T cell repertoires in COVID-19. Method: immunoSEQ multiplex PCR; TCRdb's copy keeps in-frame clones and lacks some. The table shows about 33,000 clones, with approximately 85% occurring only once. The sample was peripheral blood. These receptors all come from a human donor in a cohort sampled during active COVID-19. Both conserved end residues are part of each CDR3. D genes are given only for firm matches.

J | D | V | DNA | CDR3
TRBJ1-2 | - | TRBV7-8 | TGTGCCAGCAGCTTAGGGGGAGCTTATGGCTACACCTTC | CASSLGGAYGYTF
TRBJ2-1 | - | TRBV14 | TGTGCCAGCAGCCAAGATGTGGGCAGGCCTCCTAACAATGAGCAGTTCTTC | CASSQDVGRPPNNEQFF
TRBJ2-7 | TRBD1 | TRBV30 | TGTGCCTGGAGTGTACCTCCACAGGGGTACGAGCAGTACTTC | CAWSVPPQGYEQYF
TRBJ2-1 | TRBD1 | TRBV7-7 | TGTGCTAGCGCCACGGGGACAGGGACAAACAATGAGCAGTTCTTC | CASATGTGTNNEQFF
TRBJ1-6 | - | TRBV19 | TGTGCCAGTATCGGAGGTTCCTATAATTCACCCCTCCACTTT | CASIGGSYNSPLHF
TRBJ2-5 | TRBD1 | TRBV10-1 | TGCGCCAGCAGTCGGGACAGTCAAGAGACCCAGTACTTC | CASSRDSQETQYF
TRBJ1-1 | TRBD1 | TRBV5-1 | TGCGCCAGCAGCTTGAGGACAGGGGGCGAGAACACTGAAGCTTTCTTT | CASSLRTGGENTEAFF
TRBJ2-1 | TRBD2 | TRBV25-1 | TGTGCCAGCAGTGGTGTGGCGGGGGACCTCTACAATGAGCAGTTCTTC | CASSGVAGDLYNEQFF
TRBJ2-7 | TRBD1 | TRBV3-1/TRBV3-2 | TGTGCCAGCAGCCAATCACAGGGGTACGAGCAGTACTTC | CASSQSQGYEQYF
TRBJ1-4 | TRBD1 | TRBV7-8 | TGTGCCAGCAGCTTAGGCGGACAGGGGGCAACTAATGAAAAACTGTTTTTT | CASSLGGQGATNEKLFF
TRBJ1-2 | TRBD1 | TRBV2 | TGTGCCAGCAGTGAAGCGCGGCCTGGACAGGGGGCCGGCTACACCTTC | CASSEARPGQGAGYTF